Listed below are T cell receptor beta chains from one sample, sequenced in a study of T cell responses to AZD1222 COVID-19 vaccine. The repertoire was sequenced with immunoSEQ multiplex PCR; TCRdb's copy has only in-frame clones and lacks some. The sample lists about 190,000 clones, 80% to 90% occurring once. Sequencing was performed on peripheral blood, taken on day 0 of AZD1222 vaccination. Source of these receptors: an adult in good health. Both conserved end residues are part of each CDR3. The order of the fields is clone size, J gene, V gene, CDR3 length, D gene, CDR3 protein, CDR3 DNA. The D gene is left open where the match is weak. Size is stated for part of the rows, as once, few or many counts, or as a class when the clone is expanded.

>.|TRBJ1-4|TRBV7-9|14|.
CASSGQGTNEKLFF
TGTGCCAGCAGCGGACAAGGTACTAATGAAAAACTGTTTTTT
>.|TRBJ2-1|TRBV2|15|TRBD1
CASRGDRGSYNEQFF
TGTGCCAGCAGGGGGGACAGGGGCTCCTACAATGAGCAGTTCTTC
>.|TRBJ2-5|TRBV10-2|13|.
CASSGRSGETQYF
TGCGCCAGCAGTGGAAGGTCAGGAGAGACCCAGTACTTC
>.|TRBJ2-5|TRBV7-8|15|.
CASSLVPGTQETQYF
TGTGCCAGCAGCTTAGTTCCGGGTACCCAAGAGACCCAGTACTTC
>.|TRBJ2-3|TRBV4-2|15|.
CASSLVSVGTDTQYF
TGTGCCAGCAGCCTCGTTTCTGTGGGCACAGATACGCAGTATTTT
>few|TRBJ1-4|TRBV7-6|12|TRBD1
CASSQGVGKLFF
TGTGCCAGCAGCCAGGGGGTGGGGAAACTGTTTTTT
>.|TRBJ2-3|TRBV5-6|16|TRBD2
CASSSVTLRGEGTQYF
TGTGCCAGCAGCTCGGTAACTTTACGGGGGGAAGGTACGCAGTATTTT
>.|TRBJ1-6|TRBV5-1|13|.
CASSLDRDSPLHF
TGCGCCAGCAGCTTGGACAGGGACTCACCCCTCCACTTT
>.|TRBJ1-5|TRBV7-2|16|.
CASSLVSSRVDQPQHF
TGTGCCAGCAGCTTAGTTTCGTCGCGGGTGGATCAGCCCCAGCATTTT
>.|TRBJ1-6|TRBV6-1|15|.
CASSEGPLYNSPLHF
TGTGCCAGCAGTGAAGGACCGCTTTATAATTCACCCCTCCACTTT
>.|TRBJ1-3|TRBV6-1|17|.
CASSDGQILTSGNTIYF
TGTGCCAGCAGTGATGGACAGATATTAACCTCTGGAAACACCATATATTTT
>.|TRBJ1-1|TRBV4-1|16|.
CASSQVLGSMNTEAFF
TGCGCCAGCAGCCAAGTATTGGGCAGTATGAACACTGAAGCTTTCTTT
>.|TRBJ2-4|TRBV30|11|.
CAWSVENIQYF
TGTGCCTGGAGTGTAGAAAACATTCAGTACTTC
>once|TRBJ1-1|TRBV5-1|13|.
CASSYDSNTEAFF
TGCGCCAGCAGCTACGACAGTAACACTGAAGCTTTCTTT
>.|TRBJ2-1|TRBV19|18|TRBD2
CASSKGLAGVSLNNEQFF
TGTGCCAGTAGTAAGGGACTAGCGGGCGTCTCACTGAACAATGAGCAGTTCTTC
>.|TRBJ1-5|TRBV7-9|17|TRBD1
CASSSTPTGNSNQPQHF
TGTGCCAGCAGCTCCACCCCGACAGGGAATAGCAATCAGCCCCAGCATTTT
>.|TRBJ2-4|TRBV19|16|TRBD1
CASSPRTGKTKNIQYF
TGTGCCAGTAGCCCCAGGACAGGGAAGACCAAAAACATTCAGTACTTC
>.|TRBJ2-3|TRBV27|14|TRBD1
CASSLQGAGDTQYF
TGTGCCAGCAGTTTACAGGGGGCGGGAGATACGCAGTATTTT
>.|TRBJ2-5|TRBV5-4|14|.
CASSFDGFQETQYF
TGTGCCAGCAGCTTCGATGGCTTCCAAGAGACCCAGTACTTC
>.|TRBJ2-2|TRBV5-4|16|.
CASSMDRVLNTGELFF
TGTGCCAGCAGTATGGACCGGGTCCTAAACACCGGGGAGCTGTTTTTT
>.|TRBJ1-2|TRBV7-2|14|.
CASSLDRRNYGYTF
TGTGCCAGCAGCTTAGATAGACGGAACTATGGCTACACCTTC
>.|TRBJ2-7|TRBV7-6|15|TRBD1
CASSPGTGSSYEQYF
TGTGCCAGCAGCCCGGGGACAGGGAGCTCCTACGAGCAGTACTTC
>.|TRBJ1-3|TRBV29-1|13|.
CSVSHSAGNTIYF
TGCAGCGTGTCTCATAGCGCTGGAAACACCATATATTTT
>.|TRBJ2-1|TRBV21-1|17|.
CASSKVGVRSSYNEQFF
TGTGCCAGCAGCAAAGTGGGGGTCCGCAGCTCCTACAATGAGCAGTTCTTC
>.|TRBJ1-2|TRBV7-9|17|.
CASSGVGATIDVYGYTF
TGTGCCAGCAGCGGGGTGGGGGCCACTATCGATGTCTATGGCTACACCTTC
>.|TRBJ1-3|TRBV5-4|16|.
CASSLENPGPGNTIYF
TGTGCCAGCAGCTTGGAAAACCCAGGGCCTGGAAACACCATATATTTT
>.|TRBJ2-5|TRBV27|11|.
CASRPKETQYF
TGTGCCAGCAGGCCGAAAGAGACCCAGTACTTC
>.|TRBJ2-7|TRBV6-5|15|.
CASSYDGEAAYEQYF
TGTGCCAGCAGTTACGACGGGGAGGCCGCCTACGAGCAGTACTTC
>.|TRBJ2-3|TRBV5-6|16|TRBD2
CASRSGLAGAIDTQYF
TGTGCCAGCAGATCTGGACTAGCGGGGGCCATAGATACGCAGTATTTT
>.|TRBJ1-1|TRBV19|14|.
CASSIPGYGTEAFF
TGTGCCAGTAGTATACCGGGGTATGGGACTGAAGCTTTCTTT
>once|TRBJ1-1|TRBV28|15|.
CASSLGRGQNTEAFF
TGTGCCAGCAGTTTAGGGCGGGGACAAAACACTGAAGCTTTCTTT
>.|TRBJ2-7|TRBV28|13|.
CAREDTGTYEQYF
TGTGCCAGAGAGGACACCGGGACCTACGAGCAGTACTTC
>.|TRBJ1-2|TRBV19|13|.
CASSPPEIRGYTF
TGTGCCAGTAGTCCCCCGGAGATCAGAGGCTACACCTTC
>once|TRBJ1-4|TRBV4-3|14|.
CASSQGRVREKLFF
TGCGCCAGCAGCCAAGGGAGGGTTAGGGAAAAACTGTTTTTT
>.|TRBJ2-5|TRBV7-2|13|.
CASSFRGEETQYF
TGTGCCAGCAGCTTCAGGGGAGAAGAGACCCAGTACTTC
>.|TRBJ2-3|TRBV27|14|.
CASHRGAPTDTQYF
TGTGCCAGCCACCGGGGGGCGCCGACAGATACGCAGTATTTT
>few|TRBJ2-6|TRBV28|16|.
CASYGPFGSGANVLTF
TGTGCCAGCTACGGACCCTTCGGTTCTGGGGCCAACGTCCTGACTTTC
>.|TRBJ2-1|TRBV25-1|18|TRBD2
CASSARPGGGRSYNEQFF
TGTGCCAGCAGTGCCCGCCCGGGGGGGGGTCGGTCCTACAATGAGCAGTTCTTC
>.|TRBJ1-2|TRBV11-2|14|.
CASSLGGTPYGYTF
TGTGCCAGCAGCTTAGGGGGGACCCCCTATGGCTACACCTTC
>.|TRBJ1-2|TRBV19|16|TRBD1
CASQVARGQGYYGYTF
TGTGCCAGTCAAGTGGCGAGGGGACAGGGGTACTATGGCTACACCTTC
>.|TRBJ2-2|TRBV13|16|TRBD2
CASSLLERGGTGELFF
TGTGCCAGCAGCTTATTGGAGCGGGGAGGGACCGGGGAGCTGTTTTTT
>.|TRBJ2-2|TRBV6-5|13|.
CASSYQDTGELFF
TGTGCCAGCAGTTACCAGGACACCGGGGAGCTGTTTTTT
>.|TRBJ2-1|TRBV6-5|15|TRBD1
CASRTGTGFYNEQFF
TGTGCCAGCAGAACCGGGACAGGGTTCTACAATGAGCAGTTCTTC
>.|TRBJ1-1|TRBV10-3|14|TRBD1
CAISEGTGSVEAFF
TGTGCCATCAGTGAAGGGACAGGGTCGGTTGAAGCTTTCTTT
>.|TRBJ1-2|TRBV4-2|16|.
CASSKTGTPNYYGYTF
TGTGCCAGCAGCAAAACCGGGACCCCAAACTACTATGGCTACACCTTC
>.|TRBJ2-3|TRBV7-7|15|TRBD2
CASSPSGGSTDTQYF
TGTGCTAGCAGCCCTAGCGGGGGAAGCACAGATACGCAGTATTTT
>.|TRBJ2-7|TRBV5-5|15|TRBD1
CASSLAGQAMYEQYF
TGTGCCAGCAGCTTGGCGGGACAGGCAATGTACGAGCAGTACTTC
>few|TRBJ1-5|TRBV6-5|12|TRBD1
CASRDRGLRQHF
TGTGCCAGCCGGGACAGGGGCCTGAGACAGCATTTT
>.|TRBJ1-2|TRBV4-3|16|.
CASSQVTGHHPYGYTF
TGCGCCAGCAGCCAAGTTACAGGCCACCACCCCTATGGCTACACCTTC
>many|TRBJ2-3|TRBV2|12|TRBD2
CASRGTGTSPYF
TGTGCCAGCAGAGGGACCGGGACTAGCCCGTATTTT
>.|TRBJ2-1|TRBV7-9|16|.
CASSLYGDGGLGEQFF
TGTGCCAGCAGCCTCTACGGGGATGGTGGGTTGGGTGAGCAGTTCTTC
>.|TRBJ1-4|TRBV5-5|14|.
CASSLKGFNEKLFF
TGTGCCAGCAGCTTAAAGGGGTTCAATGAAAAACTGTTTTTT
>.|TRBJ2-7|TRBV19|13|.
CASAQGLHYEQYF
TGTGCCAGCGCTCAGGGGTTGCACTACGAGCAGTACTTC
>.|TRBJ2-1|TRBV27|17|TRBD2
CASSLTSGGPSYNEQFF
TGTGCCAGCAGTTTAACTAGCGGGGGCCCTTCCTACAATGAGCAGTTCTTC
>.|TRBJ1-5|TRBV27|19|TRBD1
CASSSKVGTGKYSNQPQHF
TGTGCCAGCAGTTCCAAGGTTGGGACAGGCAAATATAGCAATCAGCCCCAGCATTTT